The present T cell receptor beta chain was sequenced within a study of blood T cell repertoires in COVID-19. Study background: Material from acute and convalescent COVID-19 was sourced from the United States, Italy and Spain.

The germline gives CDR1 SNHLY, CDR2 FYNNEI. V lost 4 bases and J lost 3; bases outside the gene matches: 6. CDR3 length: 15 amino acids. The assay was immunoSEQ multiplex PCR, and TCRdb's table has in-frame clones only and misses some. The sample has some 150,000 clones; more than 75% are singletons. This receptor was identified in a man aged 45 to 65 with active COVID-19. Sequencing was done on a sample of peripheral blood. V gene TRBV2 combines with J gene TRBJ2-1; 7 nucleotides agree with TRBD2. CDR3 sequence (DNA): TGTGCCAGCAGTGTGAGGCGGGGGAGCTACAATGAGCAGTTCTTC. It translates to CASSVRRGSYNEQFF.